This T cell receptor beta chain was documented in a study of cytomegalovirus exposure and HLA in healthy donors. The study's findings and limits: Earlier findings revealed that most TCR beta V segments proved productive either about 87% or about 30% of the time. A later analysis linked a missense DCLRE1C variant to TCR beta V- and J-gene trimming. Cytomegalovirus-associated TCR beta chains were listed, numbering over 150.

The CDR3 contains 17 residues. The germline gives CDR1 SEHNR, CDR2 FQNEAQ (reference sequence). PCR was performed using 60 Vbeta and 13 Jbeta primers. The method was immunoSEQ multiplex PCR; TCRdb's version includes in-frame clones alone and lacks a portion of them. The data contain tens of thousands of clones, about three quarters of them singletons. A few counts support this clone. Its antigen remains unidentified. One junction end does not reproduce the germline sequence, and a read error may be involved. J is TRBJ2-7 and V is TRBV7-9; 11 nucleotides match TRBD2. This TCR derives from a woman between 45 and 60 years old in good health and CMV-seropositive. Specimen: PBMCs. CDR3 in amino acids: CSSSFVSGRVGSYEQYF. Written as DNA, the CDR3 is TGTTCCAGCAGCTTCGTTAGCGGGAGGGTTGGAAGCTACGAGCAGTACTTC.